This T cell receptor beta chain was recovered during a study of cytomegalovirus exposure and HLA in healthy donors. Study overall: From approximately 170 million T cells, an earlier analysis saw 117 million unique TCR beta sequences.

A remark on this clone: Other DNA sequences within the sample encode an identical CDR3.

The primer mix had 60 Vbeta and 13 Jbeta primers. Libraries were prepared by immunoSEQ multiplex PCR; TCRdb keeps only in-frame clonotypes and omits some of them. Among around 100,000 clones listed, 74% were seen once. Deletions cut 0 bases from V and 4 bases from J, with 9 bases between. The V gene's germline CDR1 is MNHEY and CDR2 SVGAGI. The CDR3 runs to 14 residues. The chain employs TRBV6-5 and TRBJ1-1; D remains unclear. The sample consisted of PBMCs. This receptor was taken from a man aged 50 to 59 in good health and CMV-seropositive. In DNA, the CDR3 is TGTGCCAGCAGTTACTCGAGGCGGGGCACTGAAGCTTTCTTT. Its protein product is CASSYSRRGTEAFF.